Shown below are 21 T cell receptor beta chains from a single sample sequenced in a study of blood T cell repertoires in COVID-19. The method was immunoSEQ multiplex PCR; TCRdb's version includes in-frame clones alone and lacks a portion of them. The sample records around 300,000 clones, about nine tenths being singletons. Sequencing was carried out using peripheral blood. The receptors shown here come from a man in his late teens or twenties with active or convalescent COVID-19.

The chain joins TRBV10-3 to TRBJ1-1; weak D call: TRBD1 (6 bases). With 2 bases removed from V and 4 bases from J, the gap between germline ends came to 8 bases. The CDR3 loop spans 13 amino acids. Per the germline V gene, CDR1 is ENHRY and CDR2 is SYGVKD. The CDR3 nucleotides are TGTGCCATCAGTGAGACAGGGTTCACTGAAGCTTTCTTT. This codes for CAISETGFTEAFF.

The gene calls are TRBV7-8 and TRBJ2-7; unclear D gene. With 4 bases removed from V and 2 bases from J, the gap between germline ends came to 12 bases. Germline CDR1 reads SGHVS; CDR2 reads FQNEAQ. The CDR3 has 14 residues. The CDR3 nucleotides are TGTGCCAGCAGCTCCGACGAAACTACCTACGAGCAGTACTTC. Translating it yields CASSSDETTYEQYF.

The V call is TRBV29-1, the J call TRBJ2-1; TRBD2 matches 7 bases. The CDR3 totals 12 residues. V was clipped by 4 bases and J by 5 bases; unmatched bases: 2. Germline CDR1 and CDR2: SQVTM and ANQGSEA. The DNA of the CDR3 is TGCAGCGTTGGGGGGGGAAACAATGAGCAGTTCTTC. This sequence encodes CSVGGGNNEQFF.

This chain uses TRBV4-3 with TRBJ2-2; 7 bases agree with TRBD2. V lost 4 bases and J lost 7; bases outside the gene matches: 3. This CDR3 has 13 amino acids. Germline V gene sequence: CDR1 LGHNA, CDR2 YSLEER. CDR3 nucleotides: TGCGCCAGCAGCCTCCGGGGGGACGGGGAGCTGTTTTTT. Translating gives CASSLRGDGELFF.

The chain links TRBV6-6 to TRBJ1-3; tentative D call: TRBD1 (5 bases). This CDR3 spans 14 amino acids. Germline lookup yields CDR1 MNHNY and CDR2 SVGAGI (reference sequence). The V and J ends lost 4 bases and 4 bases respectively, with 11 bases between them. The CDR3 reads CASSFGAGGNTIYF. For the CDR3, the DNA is TGTGCCAGCAGTTTTGGAGCAGGGGGAAACACCATATATTTT.

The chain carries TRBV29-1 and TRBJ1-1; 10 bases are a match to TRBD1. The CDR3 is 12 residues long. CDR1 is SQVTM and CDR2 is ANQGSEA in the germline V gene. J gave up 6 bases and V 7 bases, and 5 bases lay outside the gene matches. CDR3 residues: CSAGGTGAEAFF. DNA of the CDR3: TGCAGCGCGGGCGGGACAGGGGCTGAAGCTTTCTTT.

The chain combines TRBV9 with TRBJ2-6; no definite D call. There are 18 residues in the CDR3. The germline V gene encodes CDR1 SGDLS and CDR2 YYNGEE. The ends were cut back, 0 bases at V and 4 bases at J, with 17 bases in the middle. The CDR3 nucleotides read TGTGCCAGCAGCGTAGTCCAGGTTCTACCTCTGGGGGCCAACGTCCTGACTTTC. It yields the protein CASSVVQVLPLGANVLTF.

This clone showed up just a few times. CDR3 nucleotide sequence: TGCAGTGCTAGTGGCGGGTTTGGCTATGGCTACACCTTC. Translation gives CSASGGFGYGYTF. The J gene is TRBJ1-2, the V gene TRBV20-1, with D uncertain. From germline, CDR1 is DFQATT and CDR2 SNEGSKA (reference sequence). The length of the CDR3 is 13 residues. The V end was cut by 3 bases, the J end by 4 bases, with 12 bases between.

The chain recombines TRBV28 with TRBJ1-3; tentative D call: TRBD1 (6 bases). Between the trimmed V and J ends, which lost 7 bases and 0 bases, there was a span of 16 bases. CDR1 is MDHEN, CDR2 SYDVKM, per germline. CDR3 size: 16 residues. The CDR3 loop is CASKGLDSNSGNTIYF. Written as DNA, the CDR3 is TGTGCCAGCAAAGGGTTGGACAGCAACTCTGGAAACACCATATATTTT.

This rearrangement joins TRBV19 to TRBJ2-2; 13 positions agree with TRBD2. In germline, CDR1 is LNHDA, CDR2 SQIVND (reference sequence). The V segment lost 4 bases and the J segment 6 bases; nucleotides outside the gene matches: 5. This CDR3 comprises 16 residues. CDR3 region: CASSTGLAGVPGELFF. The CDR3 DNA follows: TGTGCCAGTAGTACCGGACTAGCGGGAGTGCCCGGGGAGCTGTTTTTT.

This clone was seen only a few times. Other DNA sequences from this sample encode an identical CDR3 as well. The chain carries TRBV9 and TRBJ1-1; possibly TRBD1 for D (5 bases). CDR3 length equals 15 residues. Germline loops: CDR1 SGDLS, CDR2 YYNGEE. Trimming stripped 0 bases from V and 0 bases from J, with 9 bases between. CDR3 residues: CASSVGGAVNTEAFF. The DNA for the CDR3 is TGTGCCAGCAGCGTAGGTGGGGCGGTGAACACTGAAGCTTTCTTT.

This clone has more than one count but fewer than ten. The DNA of the CDR3 is TGCGCCAGCAGTGACGCGGGAGTTAGCATCGGGGAGCTGTTTTTT. Translation gives CASSDAGVSIGELFF. This chain links TRBV10-2 with TRBJ2-2, with 7 bases that match TRBD2. The V gene end was trimmed by 3 bases and the J gene end by 7 bases; junction bases not matched to a gene: 8. Germline V gene lookup returns CDR1 WSHSY and CDR2 SAAADI. The CDR3 loop spans 15 amino acids.

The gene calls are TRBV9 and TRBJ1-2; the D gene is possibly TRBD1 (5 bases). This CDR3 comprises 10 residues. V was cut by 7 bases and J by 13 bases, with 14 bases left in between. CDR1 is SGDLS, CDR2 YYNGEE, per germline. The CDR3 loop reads CASGSGGVTF. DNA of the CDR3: TGTGCCAGCGGCTCGGGAGGGGTCACCTTC.

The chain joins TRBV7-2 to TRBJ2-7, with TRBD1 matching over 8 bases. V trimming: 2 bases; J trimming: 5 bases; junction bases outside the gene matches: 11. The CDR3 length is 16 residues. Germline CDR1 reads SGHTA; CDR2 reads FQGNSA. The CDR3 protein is CASSLLGGTGVDEQYF. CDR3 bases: TGTGCCAGCAGCTTATTAGGTGGGACAGGAGTGGACGAGCAGTACTTC.

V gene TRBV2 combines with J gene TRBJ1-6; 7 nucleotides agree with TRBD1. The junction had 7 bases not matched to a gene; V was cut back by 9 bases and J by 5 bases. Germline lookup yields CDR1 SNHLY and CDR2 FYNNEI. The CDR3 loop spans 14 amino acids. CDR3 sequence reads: CARNDRADNSPLHF. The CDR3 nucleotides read TGTGCCAGGAACGACAGGGCCGATAATTCACCCCTCCACTTT.

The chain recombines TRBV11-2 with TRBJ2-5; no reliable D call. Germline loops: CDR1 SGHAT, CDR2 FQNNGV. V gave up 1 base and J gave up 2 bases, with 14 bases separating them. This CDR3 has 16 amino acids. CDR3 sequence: CASSLGRGSKQETQYF. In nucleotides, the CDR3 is TGTGCCAGCAGCTTAGGTAGAGGTTCTAAACAAGAGACCCAGTACTTC.

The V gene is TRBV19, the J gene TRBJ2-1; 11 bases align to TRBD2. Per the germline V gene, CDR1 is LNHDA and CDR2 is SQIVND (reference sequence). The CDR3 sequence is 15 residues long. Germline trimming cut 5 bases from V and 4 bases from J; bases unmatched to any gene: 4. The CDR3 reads CASSLGTSGYNEQFF. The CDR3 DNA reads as TGTGCCAGTAGTTTGGGGACTAGCGGATACAATGAGCAGTTCTTC.

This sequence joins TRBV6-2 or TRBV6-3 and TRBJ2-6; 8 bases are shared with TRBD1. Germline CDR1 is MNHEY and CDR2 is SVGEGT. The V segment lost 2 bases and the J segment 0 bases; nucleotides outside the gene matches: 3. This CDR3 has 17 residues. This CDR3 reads CASSYGQGRSGANVLTF. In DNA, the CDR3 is TGTGCCAGCAGTTACGGACAGGGTCGCTCTGGGGCCAACGTCCTGACTTTC.

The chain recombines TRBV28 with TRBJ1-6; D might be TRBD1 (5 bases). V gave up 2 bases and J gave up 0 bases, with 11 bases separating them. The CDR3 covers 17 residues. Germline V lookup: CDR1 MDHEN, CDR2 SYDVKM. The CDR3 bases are TGTGCCAGCAGTTTAGGCAGACAGAGCTCCTATAATTCACCCCTCCACTTT. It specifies CASSLGRQSSYNSPLHF.

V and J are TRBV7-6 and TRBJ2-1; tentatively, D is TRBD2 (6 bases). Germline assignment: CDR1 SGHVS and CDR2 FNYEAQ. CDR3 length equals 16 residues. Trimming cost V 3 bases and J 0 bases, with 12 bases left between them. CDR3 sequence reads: CASSFRGGSSYNEQFF. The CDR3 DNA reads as TGTGCCAGCAGCTTCAGAGGAGGGAGCTCCTACAATGAGCAGTTCTTC.

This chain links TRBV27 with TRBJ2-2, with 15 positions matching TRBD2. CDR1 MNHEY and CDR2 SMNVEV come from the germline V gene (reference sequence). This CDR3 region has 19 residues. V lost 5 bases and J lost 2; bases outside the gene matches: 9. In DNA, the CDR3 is TGTGCCAGCAGTGTACGGACTAGCGGGAGGGCCGGTAACACCGGGGAGCTGTTTTTT. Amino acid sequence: CASSVRTSGRAGNTGELFF.